This T cell receptor beta chain comes out of a study of cytomegalovirus exposure and HLA in healthy donors. Study-wide background: A prior analysis found about 110 million unique TCR beta sequences from 150 million to 200 million T cells.

V was trimmed by 1 base and J by 5 bases, leaving 12 bases between them. This CDR3 comprises 15 residues. Per the germline V gene, CDR1 is LGHNA and CDR2 is YSLEER. The PCR ran on 60 Vbeta and 13 Jbeta primers. Method: immunoSEQ multiplex PCR; TCRdb's copy keeps in-frame clones and lacks some. This table lists around 70,000 clones. The study's findings and limits: In a later analysis, across HLA loci, associated TCR counts were highest for DRB1, lowest for HLA-C. TCR beta sequences numbering about 17,000 were associated with HLA alleles at 0.05 false discovery rate in a later analysis.

Concerning this clone: The antigen remains unidentified.

The chain couples TRBV4-3 to TRBJ2-1; maybe TRBD1 (6 bases). Specimen: PBMCs. The clonotype comes from a female donor in good health and CMV-seropositive. The CDR3 region is CASSQAQGYDNEQFF. The CDR3 DNA is TGCGCCAGCAGCCAAGCTCAGGGGTACGACAATGAGCAGTTCTTC.